These 26 T cell receptor beta chains originate from one sample sequenced in a study of blood T cell repertoires in COVID-19. TCRdb keeps only in-frame clones here, not all; method: immunoSEQ multiplex PCR. The data show 100,000 to 120,000 clones, 70% to 90% seen once. Sequenced material: peripheral blood. The receptors come from a woman aged 50 to 60 with acute or convalescent COVID-19.

This sequence joins TRBV5-1 and TRBJ2-3; possible D gene TRBD1, 5 bases. Germline V gene sequence: CDR1 SGHRS, CDR2 YFSETQ. V was clipped by 1 base and J by 5 bases, with 5 bases between them. CDR3 length equals 12 residues. CDR3: CASSLTGDTQYF. The CDR3 DNA follows: TGCGCCAGCAGCTTGACAGGAGATACGCAGTATTTT.

The chain couples TRBV19 to TRBJ1-2; 7 positions agree with TRBD1. Germline V CDR1 and CDR2: LNHDA, SQIVND (reference sequence). Trimming cost V 5 bases and J 4 bases; bases outside gene matches: 7. The CDR3 length is 14 residues. The CDR3 spells CASSPGDSTYGYTF. CDR3 coding DNA: TGTGCCAGTAGTCCCGGGGACAGCACCTATGGCTACACCTTC.

The table lists this clone with many counts. V usage is TRBV5-1 and J usage is TRBJ1-4, with TRBD1 as a possible D gene (6 bases). CDR1 and CDR2 from the germline V gene are SGHRS and YFSETQ. This CDR3 is 14 amino acids long. Trimming removed 0 bases from V and 7 bases from J, with 10 bases in between. CDR3 nucleotide sequence: TGCGCCAGCAGCTTGGGGACAGTGGCTGAAAAACTGTTTTTT. This codes for CASSLGTVAEKLFF.

The gene calls are TRBV5-1 and TRBJ2-5; weak D call: TRBD2 (5 bases). CDR3 length: 13 residues. Germline CDR1 reads SGHRS; CDR2 reads YFSETQ. V lost 3 bases and J 3 bases, leaving 9 bases between the germline ends. The CDR3 nucleotides read TGCGCCAGCAGCTGGAGGCCAGAAGAGACCCAGTACTTC. Encoded protein: CASSWRPEETQYF.

The chain uses TRBV6-4 and TRBJ1-2; the match to TRBD1 covers 9 bases. Germline V CDR1 and CDR2: MRHNA, SNTAGT. Trimming removed 3 bases from V and 5 bases from J; junction bases left unmatched: 1. This CDR3 region has 13 residues. The CDR3 sequence: CASSEDRGYGYTF. For the CDR3, the DNA is TGTGCCAGCAGTGAAGACAGGGGGTATGGCTACACCTTC.

In nucleotides, the CDR3 is TGTGCCACCAGCAAGGACAGGCAGACGTTCAATGAGCAGTTCTTC. Translation: CATSKDRQTFNEQFF. The chain carries TRBV15 and TRBJ2-1; 7 nucleotides align to TRBD1. The germline V gene has CDR1 LNHNV and CDR2 YYDKDF (reference sequence). V was pared by 4 bases and J by 6 bases, with 9 bases of the junction left unmatched. The CDR3 is 15 amino acids.

This rearrangement joins TRBV14 to TRBJ1-1; D might be TRBD1 (6 bases). The germline V and J ends were trimmed by 1 base and 4 bases, with 10 bases remaining between them. The CDR3 is 14 amino acids. Germline V gives CDR1 SGHDN, CDR2 FVKESK. CDR3 loop: CASSQVRGATEAFF. DNA of the CDR3: TGTGCCAGCAGCCAAGTCAGGGGCGCCACTGAAGCTTTCTTT.

CDR3 DNA sequence: TGTGCCAGCAGCCAAGATGGGGGAAGGGGGCTCTACAATGAGCAGTTCTTC. Translating gives CASSQDGGRGLYNEQFF. V gene TRBV3-1 (or the pseudogene TRBV3-2) combines with J gene TRBJ2-1, with 7 bases that match TRBD1. This CDR3 has 17 amino acids. Trimming at V came to 0 bases and at J to 3 bases, leaving 8 bases not matched to a gene. Germline V gives CDR1 LGHDT, CDR2 YNNKEL (reference sequence).

The chain joins TRBV18 to TRBJ1-4, with 8 nucleotides matching TRBD1. The CDR3 runs 17 residues. The V gene end was trimmed by 2 bases and the J gene end by 4 bases; junction bases not matched to a gene: 9. Germline CDR1 and CDR2: KGHSH and LQKENI. The CDR3 sequence: CASSPVGQGAYNEKLFF. The CDR3 region has the DNA TGTGCCAGCTCACCAGTTGGACAGGGAGCTTATAATGAAAAACTGTTTTTT.

V usage is TRBV9 and J usage is TRBJ2-3; 7 bases fit TRBD2. The CDR3 spans 15 residues. The germline V gene encodes CDR1 SGDLS and CDR2 YYNGEE. V trimming: 3 bases; J trimming: 4 bases; junction bases outside the gene matches: 8. The DNA for the CDR3 is TGTGCCAGCAGCGCCCTAACTAGCGTGGCAGATACGCAGTATTTT. Its translation: CASSALTSVADTQYF.

The V and J genes are TRBV2 and TRBJ1-6, with D maybe TRBD1 (5 bases). CDR1 and CDR2 from the germline V gene are SNHLY and FYNNEI. Trimming cost V 4 bases and J 5 bases, with 15 bases left between them. This CDR3 has 16 residues. CDR3 in amino acids: CASSVRGPRDNSPLHF. CDR3 DNA: TGTGCCAGCAGTGTAAGGGGTCCACGGGATAATTCACCCCTCCACTTT.

The chain employs TRBV6-1 and TRBJ1-1; 7 nucleotides agree with TRBD1. The CDR3 contains 13 residues. Germline V gene data show CDR1 as MNHNS and CDR2 as SASEGT. Trimming cost V 3 bases and J 12 bases; bases outside gene matches: 10. CDR3 in amino acids: CASSEGGVQGSFF. The CDR3 DNA reads as TGTGCCAGCAGTGAGGGCGGGGTACAGGGGTCTTTCTTT.

This chain uses TRBV6-5 with TRBJ1-2, with D perhaps TRBD1 (5 bases). Trimming cost V 0 bases and J 5 bases, with 13 bases left between them. CDR1 is MNHEY and CDR2 is SVGAGI in the germline V gene. CDR3 length: 15 residues. Here the CDR3 DNA reads TGTGCCAGCAGTTACTCCCCAGGGATGGGGTATGGCTACACCTTC. Translating it yields CASSYSPGMGYGYTF.

The rearrangement uses TRBV5-1 and TRBJ2-2, with TRBD2 identical over 10 bases. The V gene end was trimmed by 4 bases and the J gene end by 5 bases; junction bases not matched to a gene: 5. The V gene's germline CDR1 is SGHRS and CDR2 YFSETQ. The CDR3 contains 15 residues. The DNA for the CDR3 is TGCGCCAGCAGCGTGGGGACTAGCGTAACCGGGGAGCTGTTTTTT. Protein sequence: CASSVGTSVTGELFF.

The chain recombines TRBV19 with TRBJ2-4; TRBD1 matches 9 bases. The CDR3 is made up of 14 amino acids. Germline V gene data show CDR1 as LNHDA and CDR2 as SQIVND (reference sequence). J gave up 2 bases and V 7 bases, and 3 bases lay outside the gene matches. The CDR3 spells CASKDRGPKNIQYF. The CDR3 DNA sequence: TGTGCCAGTAAGGACAGGGGACCCAAAAACATTCAGTACTTC.

The CDR3 nucleotides read TGTGCCAGCTCCACGAGGGTACCCTACGAGCAGTACTTC. This gives the protein CASSTRVPYEQYF. The gene calls are TRBV28 and TRBJ2-7; possible D gene TRBD2, 5 bases. CDR1 is MDHEN and CDR2 is SYDVKM in the germline V gene. V was cut by 8 bases and J by 2 bases, with 13 bases left in between. The CDR3 loop spans 13 amino acids.

This chain connects TRBV29-1 to TRBJ2-7, with 8 bases matching TRBD2. CDR3 length equals 13 residues. Unmatched junction bases numbered 7, after V lost 5 bases and J lost 4 bases. CDR1 is SQVTM, CDR2 ANQGSEA, per germline. The CDR3 region has the DNA TGCAGCGTTAGGCAGCGGGAGTTGTACGAGCAGTACTTC. Amino acids: CSVRQRELYEQYF.

The rearrangement joins TRBV2 to TRBJ1-1; weak D call: TRBD1 (5 bases). From germline, CDR1 is SNHLY and CDR2 FYNNEI. This CDR3 is built from 15 residues. Deletions cut 6 bases from V and 8 bases from J, with 22 bases between. CDR3 nucleotides: TGTGCCAGCAGGCCCCTAGGGGCGGGGAGCGGAGAAGCTTTCTTT. This codes for CASRPLGAGSGEAFF.

The genes are TRBV2 and TRBJ2-3; D ambiguous. The V gene lost 1 base and the J gene lost 1 base, with 6 bases spanning the gap. This CDR3 is 14 amino acids long. From germline, CDR1 is SNHLY and CDR2 FYNNEI. The DNA of the CDR3 is TGTGCCAGCAGTGAAGGGGCTGGCACAGATACGCAGTATTTT. Its translation: CASSEGAGTDTQYF.

The CDR3 DNA sequence: TGTGCCAGCAGCGTAGTGGGGACAGGGACTGAAGCTTTCTTT. Protein: CASSVVGTGTEAFF. The chain joins TRBV9 to TRBJ1-1; 9 positions agree with TRBD1. This CDR3 contains 14 residues. CDR1 and CDR2 from the germline V gene are SGDLS and YYNGEE. The V segment lost 0 bases and the J segment 5 bases; nucleotides outside the gene matches: 2.

This clone was recorded only once. The chain joins TRBV18 to TRBJ2-7; D is unclear. Germline assignment: CDR1 KGHSH and CDR2 LQKENI. The CDR3 is made up of 12 amino acids. The ends were cut back, 4 bases at V and 5 bases at J, with 9 bases in the middle. CDR3 in amino acids: CASSRSYNEQYF. CDR3 sequence (DNA): TGTGCCAGCTCACGCAGTTACAACGAGCAGTACTTC.

The rearrangement uses TRBV19 and TRBJ1-5; D possibly corresponds to TRBD1 (5 bases). There are 12 residues in the CDR3. Germline loops: CDR1 LNHDA, CDR2 SQIVND (reference sequence). The V and J ends lost 3 bases and 16 bases respectively, with 16 bases between them. The CDR3 nucleotides are TGTGCCAGTAGTATTCAACCCAGGGTGAAACATTTT. Amino acids: CASSIQPRVKHF.

The chain uses TRBV3-1 (or the pseudogene TRBV3-2) and TRBJ2-5; 8 nucleotides match TRBD2. Germline loops: CDR1 LGHDT, CDR2 YNNKEL (reference sequence). V shed 1 base and J 5 bases; nucleotides not matched to a gene: 6. This CDR3 is 15 amino acids long. CDR3 amino acids: CASSQARGGRETQYF. The DNA for the CDR3 is TGTGCCAGCAGCCAAGCCCGGGGGGGCCGGGAGACCCAGTACTTC.

The rearrangement links TRBV7-8 to TRBJ2-7, with 10 bases aligning to TRBD1. Trimming took 5 bases from V and 5 from J; bases not matched to a gene: 12. Germline-derived CDR1 and CDR2 are SGHVS and FQNEAQ. The CDR3 consists of 16 residues. The CDR3 region has the DNA TGTGCCAGCAGCCCTAGGGCCGGGACAGGGGCCCACGAGCAGTACTTC. This translates into CASSPRAGTGAHEQYF.

The chain employs TRBV6-1 and TRBJ1-4, with D maybe TRBD1 (6 bases). Germline V gene data show CDR1 as MNHNS and CDR2 as SASEGT. The V gene lost 2 bases and the J gene lost 5 bases, with 12 bases spanning the gap. CDR3 size: 15 residues. The CDR3 protein is CASSEPTGRNEKLFF. The CDR3 region has the DNA TGTGCCAGCAGTGAACCAACAGGGCGAAATGAAAAACTGTTTTTT.

This rearrangement joins TRBV7-8 to TRBJ2-1, with TRBD2 matching over 10 bases. V shed 2 bases and J 10 bases; nucleotides not matched to a gene: 8. CDR3 length: 15 residues. CDR1 SGHVS and CDR2 FQNEAQ come from the germline V gene. The CDR3, as DNA: TGTGCCAGCAGCTTAACGAGCGGGAGGGCCCAAGAGCAGTTCTTC. Residues: CASSLTSGRAQEQFF.